The 13 T cell receptor beta chains below come from one sample, sequenced in a study of shared clonotypes between healthy human individuals. Repertoires were generated with immunoSEQ multiplex PCR, while TCRdb's copy carries only in-frame clones and drops some. The sample lists 400,000 to 600,000 clones, over 75% occurring once. The sequenced material came from PBMCs. The receptors derive from a woman aged 40 to 50 in good health. Some clones in this sample may be carry-over from other donors' samples.

This chain connects TRBV5-1 to TRBJ2-5; TRBD1 aligns across 8 bases. Unmatched junction bases numbered 6, after V lost 0 bases and J lost 5 bases. The CDR3 is 15 amino acids. Germline assignment: CDR1 SGHRS and CDR2 YFSETQ. The CDR3 nucleotides are TGCGCCAGCAGCTTGGGCGGACAGGGCGCCGAGACCCAGTACTTC. Its protein is CASSLGGQGAETQYF.

A word on this clone: Sequence at one end of the junction differs from germline and may be a read error. CDR3 amino acids: CASSLGGLNTGAFF. CDR3 coding DNA: TGCGCCAGCAGCTTAGGGGGATTGAACACTGGAGCTTTCTTT. The V and J genes are TRBV5-1 and TRBJ1-1; D might be TRBD1 (6 bases). Germline V gene lookup returns CDR1 SGHRS and CDR2 YFSETQ. This CDR3 spans 14 amino acids.

The chain combines TRBV11-2 with TRBJ2-5; D tentatively fits TRBD1 or TRBD2 (5 bases each). CDR1 is SGHAT and CDR2 is FQNNGV in the germline V gene. The CDR3 length is 16 residues. V was shortened by 3 bases and J by 2 bases, with 16 bases between the two germline ends. In nucleotides, the CDR3 is TGTGCCAGCAGCTTCAGCATTGGGACGGTTCAAGAGACCCAGTACTTC. Amino acids: CASSFSIGTVQETQYF.

V and J are TRBV6-4 and TRBJ1-4, with D unresolved. The CDR3 spans 15 residues. The germline gives CDR1 MRHNA, CDR2 SNTAGT. V was pared by 5 bases and J by 7 bases, with 17 bases between. CDR3 DNA: TGTGCCAGCAGTACTCGCCACGGAATAGGTGAAAAACTGTTTTTT. Its protein is CASSTRHGIGEKLFF.

The chain couples TRBV28 to TRBJ1-5, with D hard to call. The CDR3 runs to 14 residues. V lost 3 bases and J lost 7, with 13 bases in between. The V gene's germline CDR1 is MDHEN and CDR2 SYDVKM. The CDR3 DNA sequence: TGTGCCAGCAGTTTTGGGGATTCAAAACAGCCCCAGCATTTT. This codes for CASSFGDSKQPQHF.

This rearrangement joins TRBV5-1 to TRBJ1-4; 10 bases align to TRBD1. CDR1 and CDR2 from the germline V gene are SGHRS and YFSETQ. The CDR3 contains 18 residues. J was trimmed by 3 bases and V by 1 base; bases with no gene match: 9. The CDR3, as DNA: TGCGCCAGCAGCTTGACCGGGACAGGGGATTCGGCTAATGAAAAACTGTTTTTT. Its translation is CASSLTGTGDSANEKLFF.

The chain is built from TRBV5-1 and TRBJ2-3, with TRBD1 matching over 10 bases. The germline CDR1 and CDR2 sequences are SGHRS and YFSETQ. The V and J ends lost 4 bases and 7 bases, in that order; junction bases with no gene match: 9. The CDR3 sequence is 15 residues long. CDR3 sequence (DNA): TGCGCCAGCAGCCGCGGACAGGGGGGATTCAATACGCAGTATTTT. The encoded protein is CASSRGQGGFNTQYF.

This chain uses TRBV6-6 with TRBJ2-4; perhaps TRBD2 as D (6 bases). V was pared by 6 bases and J by 4 bases, with 19 bases between. The CDR3 has 16 residues. Germline V gene lookup returns CDR1 MNHNY and CDR2 SVGAGI (reference sequence). CDR3 sequence reads: CASSPGETLVKNIQYF. In DNA, the CDR3 is TGTGCCAGCAGCCCGGGGGAGACATTAGTAAAAAACATTCAGTACTTC.

The CDR3 DNA reads TGTGCCAGCAGCCCGAGGCTAGCGATAGGGGAGCAGTTCTTC. Protein: CASSPRLAIGEQFF. V and J are TRBV9 and TRBJ2-1; perhaps TRBD2 as D (6 bases). Trimming stripped 4 bases from V and 10 bases from J, with 18 bases between. CDR1 and CDR2 (germline): SGDLS, YYNGEE. The CDR3 sequence is 14 residues long.

The chain has TRBV11-2 and TRBJ2-7; D may be TRBD2 (6 bases). Trimming stripped 4 bases from V and 2 bases from J, with 12 bases between. The CDR3 is made up of 14 amino acids. Germline assignment: CDR1 SGHAT and CDR2 FQNNGV. For the CDR3, the DNA is TGTGCCAGCAGCTCCGGACTAATCCCCTACGAGCAGTACTTC. It yields the protein CASSSGLIPYEQYF.

The table lists this clone with many counts. This chain links TRBV6-4 with TRBJ1-2; 7 nucleotides match TRBD1. The CDR3 is 15 residues long. Trimming removed 6 bases from V and 0 bases from J; junction bases left unmatched: 7. CDR1 and CDR2 from the germline V gene are MRHNA and SNTAGT. Here the CDR3 DNA reads TGTGCCAGCAGCCCGACAGGGTTTTCTAACTATGGCTACACCTTC. This sequence encodes CASSPTGFSNYGYTF.

The chain links TRBV7-2 to TRBJ2-5; D is undetermined. The CDR3 extends over 14 amino acids. Trimming removed 1 base at V and 4 bases at J, with 10 bases between. Germline V gene data show CDR1 as SGHTA and CDR2 as FQGNSA. CDR3 nucleotide sequence: TGTGCCAGCAGCTTAGGGCCCCCGCCAGAGACCCAGTACTTC. Translation gives CASSLGPPPETQYF.

This clone was picked up one time. The chain uses TRBV7-2 and TRBJ2-1; D possibly corresponds to TRBD2 (6 bases). This CDR3 has 14 amino acids. Trimming left V 9 bases short and J 9 bases short, with 21 bases between. The germline gives CDR1 SGHTA, CDR2 FQGNSA. CDR3 region: CASKRASATIEQFF. Here the CDR3 DNA reads TGTGCCAGTAAGAGGGCTAGCGCCACTATTGAGCAGTTCTTC.